This T cell receptor (beta chain) was identified during a study of T cells in Graves' hyperthyroidism and ophthalmopathy. The patients, who ranged from 18 to 65 in age, presented with newly diagnosed hyperthyroidism lasting under 2 months. General study findings and limits: From stable hyperthyroidism, ophthalmopathy was separated by a 13 V-J model. Prediction of ophthalmopathy progression came a median roughly 6.4 months pre-onset.

The V end was cut by 4 bases, the J end by 5 bases, with 11 bases between. CDR1 and CDR2 (germline): LNHDA, SQIVND (reference sequence). The CDR3 runs to 13 residues. Amplified regions were TCR beta CDR3 sequences from RNA transcripts. During a first-round RT-PCR of the TCR CDR3, the HTBI primer set was used. TCRdb re-called the multiplex PCR reads through MiXCR, storing one row per CDR3 protein. The repertoire holds approximately 500,000 distinct CDR3 sequences, with about 45% as singletons. This clonotype was detected ten times or more. Its antigen is as yet unknown. The TCR was taken from a woman younger than 30 with Graves' hyperthyroidism. Sequenced sample: peripheral blood or thyroid tissue (not recorded which). This chain links TRBV19 with TRBJ1-2; D perhaps matches TRBD1 (5 bases). The CDR3 region is CASSTLDTYGYTF. The DNA of the CDR3 is TGTGCCAGTAGTACCCTGGACACATATGGCTACACCTTC. Drawing the rest from reference TRBV19 and TRBJ1-2, the complete variable domain is DGGITQSPKYLFRKEGQNVTLSCEQNLNHDAMYWYRQDPGQGLRLIYYSQIVNDFQKGDIAEGYSVSREKKESFPLTVTSAQKNPTAFYLCASSTLDTYGYTFGSGTRLTVV.